Each of the 14 T cell receptor beta chains below was sequenced from the same sample in a study of OX40 agonist ivuxolimab in advanced cancers. This table comes from immunoSEQ multiplex PCR, and its TCRdb copy is limited to in-frame clones, with some not included. The table includes about 47,000 clones, about nine tenths detected once. The sample in question was CD4+ or CD8+ T cells sorted from blood, obtained in a trial of the OX40 agonist ivuxolimab. All receptors come from an adult with an advanced solid tumor such as melanoma, head and neck, liver or kidney cancer.

The V call is TRBV5-4, the J call TRBJ2-1; the match to TRBD2 covers 13 bases. Germline assignment: CDR1 SGHNT and CDR2 YYREEE (reference sequence). V gave up 2 bases and J gave up 3 bases; unmatched junction bases: 14. The CDR3 loop spans 20 amino acids. DNA for the CDR3: TGTGCCAGCAGCTTACCGGGACTAGCGGGAAAAGCCCTAAACTACAATGAGCAGTTCTTC. Amino acids: CASSLPGLAGKALNYNEQFF.

V is TRBV14 and J is TRBJ2-1; TRBD2 aligns across 10 bases. Germline assignment: CDR1 SGHDN and CDR2 FVKESK. The CDR3 is made up of 17 amino acids. The ends lost 3 bases at V and 3 bases at J; junction bases unmatched: 8. CDR3 in amino acids: CASSQYLLAGRYNEQFF. The CDR3 region has the DNA TGTGCCAGCAGCCAGTACCTACTAGCGGGACGCTACAATGAGCAGTTCTTC.

The chain joins TRBV9 to TRBJ2-7, with TRBD1 matching 9 bases. The germline CDR1 and CDR2 sequences are SGDLS and YYNGEE. Germline trimming cut 4 bases from V and 4 bases from J; bases unmatched to any gene: 15. There are 17 residues in the CDR3. CDR3 protein: CASSTHPWGQGKYEQYF. CDR3 coding DNA: TGTGCCAGCAGCACCCACCCCTGGGGACAGGGTAAATACGAGCAGTACTTC.

This sequence joins TRBV4-2 and TRBJ2-2, with 7 bases identical to TRBD1. The CDR3 runs to 15 residues. V dropped 4 bases and J dropped 6; count of bases not matched to a gene: 8. Germline V lookup: CDR1 LGHNA, CDR2 YNFKEQ. The CDR3 DNA follows: TGTGCCAGCAGCCCGAGGACAGGTGGACCCGGGGAGCTGTTTTTT. This gives the protein CASSPRTGGPGELFF.

The J gene is TRBJ2-1, the V gene TRBV2; no reliable D call. The V end lost 6 bases, the J end lost 4 bases, and 4 bases lay between the germline ends. The CDR3 covers 11 residues. CDR1 SNHLY and CDR2 FYNNEI come from the germline V gene. CDR3 DNA: TGTGCCAGCAGAACATACAATGAGCAGTTCTTC. Residues: CASRTYNEQFF.

The chain uses TRBV5-4 and TRBJ2-6, with no clear D. Trimming removed 1 base at V and 0 bases at J, with 5 bases between. The V gene's germline CDR1 is SGHNT and CDR2 YYREEE (reference sequence). The CDR3 sequence is 15 residues long. As DNA, the CDR3 is TGTGCCAGCAGCTTGAGGGACTCTGGGGCCAACGTCCTGACTTTC. Protein product: CASSLRDSGANVLTF.

This chain links TRBV5-1 with TRBJ2-5; D remains unclear. The V gene lost 4 bases and the J gene lost 0 bases, with 10 bases spanning the gap. CDR3 size: 14 residues. Per the germline V gene, CDR1 is SGHRS and CDR2 is YFSETQ. The CDR3 here is CASSPTGNQETQYF. For the CDR3, the DNA is TGCGCCAGCAGCCCGACTGGAAACCAAGAGACCCAGTACTTC.

The chain uses TRBV5-1 and TRBJ2-7; the match to TRBD1 covers 7 bases. Germline CDR1 reads SGHRS; CDR2 reads YFSETQ. The CDR3 loop spans 17 amino acids. V was clipped by 4 bases and J by 2 bases; unmatched bases: 15. This CDR3 is CASSNTFGAGGTYEQYF. The CDR3 bases are TGCGCCAGCAGCAACACCTTCGGGGCAGGGGGTACCTACGAGCAGTACTTC.

V gene TRBV4-3 combines with J gene TRBJ2-2; 7 bases map to TRBD1. Germline CDR1 reads LGHNA; CDR2 reads YSLEER. CDR3 length equals 20 residues. The V gene end was trimmed by 4 bases and the J gene end by 4 bases; junction bases not matched to a gene: 21. The CDR3 nucleotides read TGCGCCAGCAGCCGGGGTAGTTGGGACAGCCTGTATTTAGGCACCGGGGAGCTGTTTTTT. Amino acids: CASSRGSWDSLYLGTGELFF.

J is TRBJ2-5 and V is TRBV7-2, with D unresolved. V shed 2 bases and J shed 2 bases, with 9 bases lying between them. The germline CDR1 and CDR2 sequences are SGHTA and FQGNSA. The CDR3 is 14 residues long. CDR3 coding DNA: TGTGCCAGCAGCTTAACGGATTATCAAGAGACCCAGTACTTC. Protein sequence: CASSLTDYQETQYF.

The rearrangement joins TRBV10-3 to TRBJ2-7; TRBD2 might be the D (7 bases). Germline V gene lookup returns CDR1 ENHRY and CDR2 SYGVKD. The V and J ends lost 3 bases and 0 bases respectively, with 24 bases between them. The CDR3 runs to 19 residues. The CDR3 region is CAISDLGSRGLWFSYEQYF. The CDR3, as DNA: TGTGCCATCAGTGACCTCGGATCGCGGGGGCTCTGGTTCTCCTACGAGCAGTACTTC.

This chain uses TRBV19 with TRBJ1-5, with 7 positions matching TRBD1. Trimming cost V 4 bases and J 6 bases; bases outside gene matches: 6. The CDR3 spans 14 residues. Germline CDR1 reads LNHDA; CDR2 reads SQIVND (reference sequence). The CDR3 DNA is TGTGCCAGTAGTACTACAGGGGCAAGTCAGCCCCAGCATTTT. It encodes CASSTTGASQPQHF.

The chain employs TRBV11-2 and TRBJ1-2; the D gene is possibly TRBD1 (6 bases). The CDR3 has 14 residues. The germline V gene encodes CDR1 SGHAT and CDR2 FQNNGV. Trimming pared 0 bases from V and 6 bases from J, leaving 11 bases between. CDR3 nucleotide sequence: TGTGCCAGCAGCTTAGATCACGGGGGCGATGGCTACACCTTC. It codes for CASSLDHGGDGYTF.

CDR3 coding DNA: TGCAGCGTTGACAGGGTGGTCACTGAAGCTTTCTTT. Protein: CSVDRVVTEAFF. This rearrangement joins TRBV29-1 to TRBJ1-1, with D perhaps TRBD1 (5 bases). V was cut by 3 bases and J by 4 bases, with 9 bases left in between. Germline V lookup: CDR1 SQVTM, CDR2 ANQGSEA. The CDR3 contains 12 residues.